The entry below gives a single T cell receptor (beta chain) sequence along with its context. Its antigen is currently unknown. Between the trimmed V and J ends, which lost 5 bases and 0 bases, there was a span of 15 bases. CDR1 is MDHEN and CDR2 is SYDVKM in the germline V gene. This CDR3 contains 16 residues. From RNA transcripts, TCR beta CDR3 regions were amplified. HTBI primers were used for first-round RT-PCR of the TCR CDR3. TCRdb re-analysed the multiplex PCR reads in MiXCR, keeping a single row per CDR3 protein. The data show roughly 510,000 distinct CDR3 sequences, about 20% seen once. The data stem from a study of T cells in Graves' hyperthyroidism and ophthalmopathy. Study context: Blood was drawn when the patient was first diagnosed and still untreated. Study-wide points: Blood shared most expanded thyroid clonotypes above 0.001.

The sequence derives from a man between 18 and 29 years old with Graves' hyperthyroidism. Sequencing input: blood. V and J are TRBV28 and TRBJ2-3; weak D call: TRBD1 (5 bases). For the CDR3, the DNA is TGTGCCAGCAGTCCCACAGGCGGCTTTAGCACAGATACGCAGTATTTT. It yields the protein CASSPTGGFSTDTQYF. Together with reference TRBV28 and TRBJ2-3, the CDR3 gives the full variable domain: DVKVTQSSRYLVKRTGEKVFLECVQDMDHENMFWYRQDPGLGLRLIYFSYDVKMKEKGDIPEGYSVSREKKERFSLILESASTNQTSMYLCASSPTGGFSTDTQYFGPGTRLTVL.